These 26 T cell receptor beta chains were sequenced from one sample in a study of CXCR3-negative and CXCR3-positive naive CD8 T cells. General observations from the study: CXCR3-expressing naive cells carried TRB CDR3s more hydrophobic than those of CXCR3-negative naive cells.

Each TRB cDNA library was prepared by 5' RACE (with UMI labels). TCRdb reanalyzed the 5' RACE reads and collapses them to one entry per CDR3 protein, without DNA. The listing contains 150,000 or so distinct CDR3 sequences. For these TCRs, the target antigens are not known. What was sequenced was naive CXCR3+ CD8+ T cells from blood. Subset given: CD45RO-CCR7+CD27+CD95- naive CD8+ T cells expressing CXCR3 (TNR3+). The receptors derive from a human donor in good health. Some clones in this sample may be carry-over from other donors' samples.

The chain combines TRBV6-5 with TRBJ2-3; TCRdb reports TRBD1, a call that lacks DNA to check it against. The length of the CDR3 is 16 residues. Germline V lookup: CDR1 MNHEY, CDR2 SVGAGI. The CDR3 is CASRPWTGANTDTQYF.

The J gene is TRBJ2-3, the V gene TRBV9. The CDR3 consists of 12 residues. The germline V gene has CDR1 SGDLS and CDR2 YYNGEE. The CDR3 spells CASSDSLNTQYF.

The V call is TRBV7-9, the J call TRBJ1-4. The CDR3 spans 14 residues. Germline values: CDR1 SEHNR, CDR2 FQNEAQ (reference sequence). The chain's CDR3 is CASSLVGINEKLFF.

The rearrangement joins TRBV28 to TRBJ2-2. Per the germline V gene, CDR1 is MDHEN and CDR2 is SYDVKM. This CDR3 is built from 15 residues. The CDR3 sequence is CASSLGGPNTAELFF.

The V gene is TRBV19, the J gene TRBJ2-2; TCRdb names TRBD2, which stays unverified in the absence of DNA. Germline loops: CDR1 LNHDA, CDR2 SQIVND (reference sequence). This CDR3 contains 14 residues. The CDR3: CASSASGGTGELFF.

This chain links TRBV20-1 with TRBJ2-1. The CDR3 is made up of 13 amino acids. Germline CDR1 DFQATT, CDR2 SNEGSKA (reference sequence). The CDR3 spells CSARDSSGHEQSF.

The chain has TRBV5-1 and TRBJ2-7; as DNA is missing, the TRBD1 call by TCRdb cannot be tested. The CDR3 loop spans 12 amino acids. The germline gives CDR1 SGHRS, CDR2 YFSETQ. The CDR3 loop is CASSLQGDEQYF.

The rearrangement uses TRBV7-9 and TRBJ2-5; TCRdb proposes TRBD2, but this gene call is untestable without DNA. Germline V gene sequence: CDR1 SEHNR, CDR2 FQNEAQ (reference sequence). The CDR3 contains 15 residues. This chain's CDR3 is CASSSGLAVQETQYF.

The J gene is TRBJ1-1, the V gene TRBV6-5; the TCRdb D gene call, TRBD1, has no DNA to confirm it. The CDR3 runs to 13 residues. Germline CDR1 reads MNHEY; CDR2 reads SVGAGI. CDR3 residues: CASSYPGDTEAFF.

This chain connects TRBV6-6 to TRBJ2-3; there is no DNA to check the TCRdb D call of TRBD1. Germline loops: CDR1 MNHNY, CDR2 SVGAGI (reference sequence). There are 15 residues in the CDR3. The CDR3 is CASGEGQSSTDTQYF.

The chain is built from TRBV15 and TRBJ1-5; TCRdb outputs TRBD1, but without DNA this stays unchecked. The CDR3 sequence is 15 residues long. CDR1 and CDR2 from the germline V gene are LNHNV and YYDKDF (reference sequence). The CDR3 here is CATSRDRGTNQPQHF.

The CDR3 sequence: CASGNTGYQETQYF. The V gene is TRBV7-9, the J gene TRBJ2-5. Germline V gene data show CDR1 as SEHNR and CDR2 as FQNEAQ (reference sequence). This CDR3 is 14 amino acids long.

The CDR3 reads CATRDGGESDTQYF. This chain joins TRBV15 and TRBJ2-3; TCRdb's D gene call, TRBD1, goes unchecked for lack of DNA. Per the germline V gene, CDR1 is LNHNV and CDR2 is YYDKDF (reference sequence). This CDR3 region has 14 residues.

This chain links TRBV5-5 with TRBJ2-7; TCRdb's D call of TRBD1 is untestable without DNA. CDR1 and CDR2 (germline): SGHKS, YYEKEE (reference sequence). The CDR3 is made up of 14 amino acids. The CDR3 sequence: CASTPDSISYEQYF.

This chain joins TRBV28 and TRBJ1-1; TCRdb's D call of TRBD1 is untestable without DNA. This CDR3 spans 15 amino acids. CDR1 is MDHEN and CDR2 is SYDVKM in the germline V gene. This CDR3 reads CASSFPGRGNTEAFF.

This chain uses TRBV6-2 or TRBV6-3 with TRBJ2-1. Germline CDR1 is MNHEY and CDR2 is SVGEGT. CDR3 size: 14 residues. The CDR3 spells CASTGWGLYNEQFF.

The gene calls are TRBV20-1 and TRBJ2-1; TCRdb proposes TRBD1, but this gene call is untestable without DNA. Germline V gene lookup returns CDR1 DFQATT and CDR2 SNEGSKA (reference sequence). The CDR3 spans 14 residues. The CDR3 reads CSAPGGHTYNEQFF.

This sequence joins TRBV29-1 and TRBJ2-2; TCRdb indicates TRBD1, and absent DNA this call remains unverified. Germline V gives CDR1 SQVTM, CDR2 ANQGSEA. This CDR3 contains 17 residues. The CDR3 is CSVEDTGTGRVAGELFF.

V is TRBV2 and J is TRBJ2-7; without DNA, the TCRdb call of TRBD2 cannot be checked. The CDR3 spans 15 residues. Germline CDR1 SNHLY, CDR2 FYNNEI. The CDR3 here is CASSEVGASSYEQYF.

The chain employs TRBV12-5 and TRBJ2-7; the TCRdb D gene call, TRBD2, has no DNA to confirm it. Germline V gives CDR1 LGHNT, CDR2 FRNRAP. This CDR3 has 13 amino acids. CDR3 sequence: CASGLEGSPYRNF.

The rearrangement uses TRBV7-6 and TRBJ2-1; TCRdb proposes TRBD2, but this gene call is untestable without DNA. Per the germline V gene, CDR1 is SGHVS and CDR2 is FNYEAQ. The CDR3 contains 18 residues. CDR3 sequence reads: CASSFPGRRGGAGNEQFF.

The chain recombines TRBV14 with TRBJ2-1. Per the germline V gene, CDR1 is SGHDN and CDR2 is FVKESK. The CDR3 has 15 residues. CDR3 sequence: CASSQWRGSFDEQFF. Full variable domain (rest looked up from reference TRBV14 and TRBJ2-1): EAGVTQFPSHSVIEKGQTVTLRCDPISGHDNLYWYRRVMGKEIKFLLHFVKESKQDESGMPNNRFLAERTGGTYSTLKVQPAELEDSGVYFCASSQWRGSFDEQFFGPGTRLTVL.

The rearrangement links TRBV29-1 to TRBJ1-1. Germline values: CDR1 SQVTM, CDR2 ANQGSEA. The CDR3 is 12 residues long. CDR3 sequence reads: CSVRSLNTEAFF.

The chain employs TRBV4-2 and TRBJ2-5; TCRdb gives TRBD1 as the D gene, but with no DNA this cannot be confirmed. Germline CDR1 is LGHNA and CDR2 is YNFKEQ. The CDR3 covers 16 residues. This chain's CDR3 is CASSVGTGSLRKTQYF.

This chain uses TRBV4-1 with TRBJ1-1; no DNA is available, so the TRBD1 call from TCRdb remains unchecked. Germline CDR1 MGHRA, CDR2 YSYEKL. This CDR3 is 16 amino acids long. This chain's CDR3 is CASSQETGGRDTEAFF.

This chain links TRBV7-9 with TRBJ2-5; TCRdb reports TRBD1, a call that lacks DNA to check it against. The CDR3 spans 13 residues. The germline V gene has CDR1 SEHNR and CDR2 FQNEAQ (reference sequence). The CDR3 sequence is CASSSEGHITQYF.